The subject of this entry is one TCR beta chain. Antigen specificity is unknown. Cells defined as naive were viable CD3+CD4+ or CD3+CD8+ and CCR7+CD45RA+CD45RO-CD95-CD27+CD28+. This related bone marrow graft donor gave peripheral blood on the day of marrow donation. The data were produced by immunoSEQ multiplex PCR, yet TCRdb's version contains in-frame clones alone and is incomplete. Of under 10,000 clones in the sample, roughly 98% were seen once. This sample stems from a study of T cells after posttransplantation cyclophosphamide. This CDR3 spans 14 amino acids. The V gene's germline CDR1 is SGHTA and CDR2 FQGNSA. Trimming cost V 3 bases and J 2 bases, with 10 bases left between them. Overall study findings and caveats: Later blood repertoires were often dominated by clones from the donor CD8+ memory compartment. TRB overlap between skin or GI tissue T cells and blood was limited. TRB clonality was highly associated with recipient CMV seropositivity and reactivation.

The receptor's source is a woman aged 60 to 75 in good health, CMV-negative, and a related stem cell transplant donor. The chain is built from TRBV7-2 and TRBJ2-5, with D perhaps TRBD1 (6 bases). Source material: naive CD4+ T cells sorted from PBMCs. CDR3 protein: CASSFNRVQETQYF. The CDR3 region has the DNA TGTGCCAGCAGCTTTAACAGGGTACAAGAGACCCAGTACTTC.